Sequencing of this TCR beta chain was carried out in a study of T-cell memory formation after mild COVID-19. The authors produced TCR alpha and TCR beta cDNA libraries with sample barcodes and UMIs by 5'RACE using constant-segment primers. A single record per CDR3 protein comes from TCRdb applying MiXCR to the 5' RACE reads. Of 350,000 to 450,000 distinct CDR3 sequences listed, roughly an eighth were seen once; the top ten hold under 25%. There are 15 residues in the CDR3. From germline, CDR1 is MNHNS and CDR2 SASEGT. V lost 2 bases, J lost 10 bases, and 20 bases lay in between. The V and J genes are TRBV6-1 and TRBJ1-1, with D perhaps TRBD1 (6 bases). Material: PBMCs or a T cell subset sorted from them (not recorded which). The clonotype originates from a man aged 18 to 30 who had mild COVID-19 (a few samples of this study predate the infection). Cell type and time point are not known. CDR3 sequence reads: CASSESTGMGFRAFF. The CDR3 DNA sequence: TGTGCCAGCAGTGAAAGTACAGGGATGGGATTTCGAGCTTTCTTT.